This TCR beta chain appears in the sequencing data of a study of Ad26.COV2.S vaccination and SARS-CoV-2 variants. In the study overall: Intramuscular Ad26.COV2.S at 5x10^10 or 1x10^11 viral particles.

The CDR3 has 16 residues. Trimming left V 2 bases short and J 5 bases short, with 19 bases between. Germline V lookup: CDR1 SGHRS, CDR2 YFSETQ. Treatment of the sample: around 19 received Ad26.COV2.S at low or high dose, single or two shots; about 5 received placebo; per-sample allocation not given. Material that was analyzed had been drawn on day 63 after the first vaccine or placebo injection. Measured with immunoSEQ multiplex PCR; TCRdb has only the in-frame clones, and not every one. The sample yields about 680,000 clones, around 92% seen once. The clonotype was recovered from a person between 18 and 65 years old who received the Ad26.COV2.S COVID-19 vaccine or a placebo. The sample in question was peripheral blood, obtained in a trial of Ad26.COV2.S vaccine versus placebo. This chain connects TRBV5-1 to TRBJ2-5; D gene unclear. In DNA, the CDR3 is TGCGCCAGCAGCTTTTACGGGCTAATTGCGAGTGAGACCCAGTACTTC. As protein: CASSFYGLIASETQYF.